A single sample is the source of the 17 T cell receptor beta chains below, sequenced in a study of identical twins. TCRdb independently ran MiXCR on the 5' RACE reads; one entry per CDR3 protein. The sample lists under 900,000 distinct CDR3 sequences; roughly an eighth were seen once. The sample also formed part of further work on yellow fever vaccine responses in identical twins.

The material sequenced was PBMCs. The receptors derive from a woman between 18 and 30 years old in good health.

This clonotype was found a few times. This chain links TRBV20-1 with TRBJ2-3; 7 positions match TRBD2. V trimming: 4 bases; J trimming: 2 bases; junction bases outside the gene matches: 3. Germline V gene data show CDR1 as DFQATT and CDR2 as SNEGSKA (reference sequence). CDR3 length equals 13 residues. The CDR3 here is CSATGTNTDTQYF. CDR3 DNA sequence: TGCAGTGCTACCGGGACTAACACAGATACGCAGTATTTT.

This clonotype occurred many times. The J gene is TRBJ1-1, the V gene TRBV20-1, with 10 positions matching TRBD1. The CDR3 covers 12 residues. Trimming at V came to 6 bases and at J to 7 bases, leaving 5 bases not matched to a gene. From germline, CDR1 is DFQATT and CDR2 SNEGSKA (reference sequence). The CDR3 protein is CSARDRGIEAFF. The CDR3 DNA is TGCAGTGCCCGGGACAGGGGTATTGAAGCTTTCTTT.

The V gene is TRBV10-3, the J gene TRBJ2-5; 9 bases agree with TRBD1. CDR1 and CDR2 from the germline V gene are ENHRY and SYGVKD. Germline trimming cut 8 bases from V and 3 bases from J; bases unmatched to any gene: 7. The CDR3 contains 14 residues. CDR3: CAIAGTGWEETQYF. The CDR3 DNA reads as TGTGCCATCGCCGGGACAGGGTGGGAAGAGACCCAGTACTTC.

The chain combines TRBV11-2 with TRBJ2-3; perhaps TRBD2 as D (6 bases). V dropped 1 base and J dropped 4 bases, with 12 bases sitting between them. The CDR3 has 15 amino acids. Germline V gives CDR1 SGHAT, CDR2 FQNNGV. The CDR3 DNA reads as TGTGCCAGCAGCTTAGTGCGGGATAGGGCAGATACGCAGTATTTT. Its protein product is CASSLVRDRADTQYF.

In this sample, this clonotype turned up many times. The genes are TRBV15 and TRBJ2-1; 7 bases map to TRBD1. Trimming removed 1 base from V and 0 bases from J; junction bases left unmatched: 6. CDR3 length equals 17 residues. Germline V CDR1 and CDR2: LNHNV, YYDKDF (reference sequence). CDR3 sequence (DNA): TGTGCCACCAGCAGAGGTAGGGGGCTAAGCTCCTACAATGAGCAGTTCTTC. Amino acid sequence: CATSRGRGLSSYNEQFF. Filled out from reference TRBV15 and TRBJ2-1, the complete variable domain reads DAMVIQNPRYQVTQFGKPVTLSCSQTLNHNVMYWYQQKSSQAPKLLFHYYDKDFNNEADTPDNFQSRRPNTSFCFLDIRSPGLGDTAMYLCATSRGRGLSSYNEQFFGPGTRLTVL.

This clonotype was counted a few times. The J gene is TRBJ2-5, the V gene TRBV5-1; D perhaps matches TRBD1 (6 bases). Germline CDR1 SGHRS, CDR2 YFSETQ. The V gene lost 4 bases and the J gene lost 7 bases, with 17 bases spanning the gap. This CDR3 is 14 amino acids long. CDR3 protein: CASSTGQLDGTQYF. CDR3 nucleotide sequence: TGCGCCAGCAGCACCGGACAGTTGGATGGGACCCAGTACTTC.

This clonotype was detected only a few times. This chain joins TRBV12-3 or TRBV12-4 and TRBJ2-3; 9 bases agree with TRBD2. This CDR3 contains 15 residues. The ends lost 6 bases at V and 4 bases at J; junction bases unmatched: 8. The CDR3 sequence: CASSGGRATADTQYF. In DNA form, the CDR3 reads TGTGCCAGCAGCGGCGGGAGGGCCACGGCAGATACGCAGTATTTT.

This clonotype was detected a few times. This chain links TRBV7-8 with TRBJ2-1, with D maybe TRBD1 (6 bases). The CDR3 consists of 13 residues. The V and J ends lost 6 bases and 7 bases respectively, with 13 bases between them. Germline V gene data show CDR1 as SGHVS and CDR2 as FQNEAQ. The CDR3 bases are TGTGCCAGCAGGTTGGACAGTCTTAATGAGCAGTTCTTC. Its translation is CASRLDSLNEQFF.

This clonotype was detected only a few times. The J gene is TRBJ1-1, the V gene TRBV5-1; the D gene is possibly TRBD1 (5 bases). This CDR3 has 14 residues. Trimming took off 2 bases at V and 5 bases at J, with 13 bases between the two ends. Germline CDR1 and CDR2: SGHRS and YFSETQ. The CDR3 region is CASSFQGSGTEAFF. CDR3 DNA: TGCGCCAGCAGCTTTCAGGGCTCAGGGACTGAAGCTTTCTTT.

This chain joins TRBV10-3 and TRBJ2-3; 7 bases fit TRBD2. CDR1 is ENHRY and CDR2 is SYGVKD in the germline V gene. Germline trimming cut 3 bases from V and 0 bases from J; bases unmatched to any gene: 6. This CDR3 has 16 amino acids. The CDR3 DNA reads TGTGCCATCAGTGATTGGGACTACCCTAGCACAGATACGCAGTATTTT. As protein: CAISDWDYPSTDTQYF.

The chain employs TRBV20-1 and TRBJ1-5; TRBD1 matches 11 bases. The CDR3 is 14 amino acids. V lost 5 bases to trimming and J lost 7 bases; unmatched junction nucleotides: 7. Looked up from germline, CDR1 is DFQATT and CDR2 is SNEGSKA (reference sequence). In DNA, the CDR3 is TGCAGTGCTCCCGGGACAGGGGGTGAACAGCCCCAGCATTTT. This encodes CSAPGTGGEQPQHF.

The chain uses TRBV12-5 and TRBJ1-1, with 7 bases that match TRBD1. This CDR3 is 15 amino acids long. V shed 3 bases and J 4 bases; nucleotides not matched to a gene: 8. The V gene's germline CDR1 is LGHNT and CDR2 FRNRAP. CDR3 nucleotides: TGTGCTAGTGGTTTATACGGACAGGCGTTCACTGAAGCTTTCTTT. It is translated as CASGLYGQAFTEAFF.

The table lists this clonotype with many counts. The chain has TRBV7-9 and TRBJ2-1; D remains unclear. CDR1 is SEHNR, CDR2 FQNEAQ, per germline (reference sequence). V was cut by 10 bases and J by 5 bases, with 12 bases left in between. There are 12 residues in the CDR3. This CDR3 reads CATTVPHNEQFF. CDR3 DNA sequence: TGTGCCACCACCGTTCCTCACAATGAGCAGTTCTTC. Based on the CDR3 plus reference TRBV7-9 and TRBJ2-1, the full variable domain is DTGVSQNPRHKITKRGQNVTFRCDPISEHNRLYWYRQTLGQGPEFLTYFQNEAQLEKSRLLSDRFSAERPKGSFSTLEIQRTEQGDSAMYLCATTVPHNEQFFGPGTRLTVL.

This clonotype occurred many times. The CDR3 spells CASSLGPGPYNEQFF. CDR3 sequence (DNA): TGTGCCAGCAGCTTAGGTCCGGGGCCCTACAATGAGCAGTTCTTC. This chain uses TRBV7-8 with TRBJ2-1; D might be TRBD1 or TRBD2, each matching 5 bases. The germline gives CDR1 SGHVS, CDR2 FQNEAQ. V was shortened by 1 base and J by 2 bases, with 9 bases between the two germline ends. The CDR3 is 15 residues long.

This clonotype turned up a few times. J is TRBJ2-2 and V is TRBV20-1; tentative D call: TRBD1 (6 bases). CDR1 is DFQATT, CDR2 SNEGSKA, per germline (reference sequence). The V and J ends lost 7 bases and 2 bases respectively, with 14 bases between them. The CDR3 has 14 amino acids. As DNA, the CDR3 is TGCAGTGTCCCAGGGACATATAACACCGGGGAGCTGTTTTTT. Translation gives CSVPGTYNTGELFF.

This clonotype has only a few counts. The J gene is TRBJ2-5, the V gene TRBV12-3 or TRBV12-4; 15 bases are shared with TRBD2. Trimming at V came to 5 bases and at J to 7 bases, leaving 2 bases not matched to a gene. The CDR3 is 14 amino acids. The CDR3 loop is CASSGTSGGTTQYF. CDR3 sequence (DNA): TGTGCCAGCAGTGGGACTAGCGGGGGGACGACCCAGTACTTC.

This clonotype was observed a few times. The rearrangement joins TRBV12-3 or TRBV12-4 to TRBJ2-7; TRBD1 agrees at 9 bases. The J segment lost 3 bases and the V segment lost 6 bases, leaving 9 bases of the junction unmatched. The CDR3 is 15 residues long. CDR3 nucleotides: TGTGCCAGCAGAGGACAGGGGTCGAGTATCTACGAGCAGTACTTC. Its protein product is CASRGQGSSIYEQYF.